This TCR beta chain was identified during a study of OX40 agonist ivuxolimab in advanced cancers. With regard to the full study: Ivuxolimab was an agonistic, fully human IgG2 monoclonal antibody directed against OX40 (CD134), a costimulatory receptor. Prior anti-PD-1, anti-PD-L1 or anti-CTLA-4 therapy was permitted, and about two fifths of dose-escalation patients had received checkpoint inhibitors. The paper reports the monotherapy dose-escalation portion (N ≈ 50 patients) of the phase I ivuxolimab trial. A male proportion of around 80% and a mean age of around 60 years, ranging from roughly 23 to 90, were recorded for the dose-escalation cohort. Partial responses occurred in three dose-escalation patients: two with cutaneous melanoma and one with hepatocellular carcinoma. The point of sequencing TCRbeta in the periphery was to test whether ivuxolimab changed TCR sequence diversity and drove clonal T-cell expansion. Intravenous ivuxolimab was administered to patients every 2 weeks at six dose levels: 0.01, 0.1, 0.3, 1.5, 3 and 10 mg/kg. Of the approximately 50 patients in dose escalation, some 20 had hepatocellular carcinoma, some 15 had melanoma, 9 had renal cell carcinoma and 9 had head and neck cancer. The investigation overall reported the following: At doses of 0.1 to 3.0 mg/kg, clonal expansion of both CD4+ and CD8+ blood T cells was observed from baseline to week 6. After ivuxolimab, CD8+ T cells had more expanded clones than CD4+ T cells on average. Low levels of normalized T-cell clonal expansion were also seen in some nonresponding patients. Which antigens the clonally expanded peripheral T cells were specific for was not determined. Partial responders in the 0.1-3.0 mg/kg groups had among the lowest normalized peripheral clonal expansion, especially among CD8+ T cells.

Notes on this clone: Its antigen has not been determined. Base-call qualities are not available, and no considerably larger clone is one nucleotide away.

Patients with autoimmune disease history or receiving systemic immunosuppression were excluded from the trial. Peripheral blood for TCR sequencing was collected from all dose cohorts at baseline, on cycle 4 day 1, and on cycle 7 day 1. The samples were taken from a phase I, first-in-human, multicenter, open-label dose-escalation trial of ivuxolimab. Adults with locally advanced or metastatic head and neck squamous cell, hepatocellular, melanoma or renal cell carcinoma were enrolled in the trial. CD4+ and CD8+ T cells were sorted separately from peripheral blood before TCR sequencing. Genomic DNA was extracted from sorted cells for sequencing of the TCRbeta CDR3 region. The immunoSEQ Assay was used to sequence the TCRbeta CDR3 regions. TCRdb took this table from immuneACCESS and kept in-frame rearrangements with V and J called. Such tables lack part of the clones; where checked against another copy, unresolved V genes explain under half of the gap, and the rest is unexplained. This sample is represented by some 77,000 clones; approximately 83% of them were singletons. Around 5.1% of the sample lies in the top ten.

CDR1 and CDR2 are drawn from the germline V gene: SNHLY, FYNNEI. Reading from cysteine to phenylalanine, the CDR3 counts 14 amino acids. Only the CDR3 DNA is retained, 42 bases long and in frame from the first base. Relative to germline, V is missing 9 bases and J is missing 7 bases, with 13 bases of the junction outside any gene match. The sample here was CD4+ or CD8+ T cells sorted from blood, taken in a trial of the OX40 agonist ivuxolimab. This TCR came from an adult with an advanced solid tumor such as melanoma, head and neck, liver or kidney cancer. The V gene is TRBV2 and the J gene is TRBJ2-7; 9 central bases correspond to TRBD1. The CDR3 corresponds to CASRRLRQGEEQYF. The bases are TGTGCCAGTAGGCGACTTAGACAGGGGGAGGAGCAGTACTTC.